The 20 T cell receptor beta chains in this list originate from one sample, sequenced in a study of early T cells in non-severe SARS-CoV-2 infection. MiXCR was run by TCRdb on the 5' RACE reads, yielding one entry per CDR3 protein. The table has tens of thousands of distinct CDR3 sequences, less than 9.5% seen once; the top ten hold under 4.5%. Sequenced material: whole blood, taken at baseline. The receptors shown here come from an adult who was a healthcare worker with PCR-confirmed SARS-CoV-2 infection or an uninfected control (not recorded which).

The V and J genes are TRBV2 and TRBJ2-3, with D possibly matching TRBD2 (5 bases). The CDR3 is 15 residues long. Germline-derived CDR1 and CDR2 are SNHLY and FYNNEI. The V end lost 6 bases, the J end lost 2 bases, and 15 bases lay between the germline ends. The CDR3 spells CASSSDYPNTDTQYF. DNA for the CDR3: TGTGCCAGCAGCTCTGACTACCCGAACACAGATACGCAGTATTTT.

The rearrangement links TRBV10-3 to TRBJ2-3; TRBD1 or TRBD2 may be the D gene (5 bases each). The germline V gene has CDR1 ENHRY and CDR2 SYGVKD. The CDR3 loop spans 11 amino acids. With 6 bases removed from V and 4 bases from J, the gap between germline ends came to 5 bases. The CDR3 bases are TGTGCCATCAGGGGGGCAGATACGCAGTATTTT. Its protein is CAIRGADTQYF.

The chain employs TRBV30 and TRBJ1-6; D unclear. The CDR3 contains 14 residues. Trimming took off 0 bases at V and 5 bases at J, with 8 bases between the two ends. Germline-derived CDR1 and CDR2 are GTSNPN and SVGIG (reference sequence). The CDR3 DNA sequence: TGTGCCTGGAGTGTACACCGTCATAATTCACCCCTCCACTTT. Its translation is CAWSVHRHNSPLHF.

This chain joins TRBV4-1 and TRBJ2-3, with D perhaps matching TRBD1 (6 bases). The V and J ends lost 4 bases and 2 bases respectively, with 16 bases between them. Germline values: CDR1 MGHRA, CDR2 YSYEKL. CDR3 length: 16 residues. CDR3 DNA sequence: TGCGCCAGCAGCCGAACAGGGCTCTCCTCCACAGATACGCAGTATTTT. Its translation: CASSRTGLSSTDTQYF.

This clonotype was seen at least ten times. The rearrangement joins TRBV2 to TRBJ2-2; D possibly corresponds to TRBD1 (5 bases). The V gene lost 6 bases and the J gene lost 6 bases, with 8 bases spanning the gap. Germline V CDR1 and CDR2: SNHLY, FYNNEI. The CDR3 length is 12 residues. The CDR3 sequence: CASRTRAGELFF. CDR3 in DNA: TGTGCCAGCAGGACCAGGGCCGGGGAGCTGTTTTTT.

J is TRBJ2-1 and V is TRBV12-3 or TRBV12-4, with TRBD1 as a possible D gene (5 bases). V was pared by 3 bases and J by 3 bases, with 12 bases between. CDR3 length: 15 residues. This chain's CDR3 is CASSFPGIGYNEQFF. CDR3 in DNA: TGTGCCAGCAGTTTCCCAGGGATCGGCTACAATGAGCAGTTCTTC.

This clonotype was seen only a few times. This chain connects TRBV4-2 to TRBJ2-5; D is perhaps TRBD2 (5 bases). This CDR3 has 14 amino acids. Germline CDR1 and CDR2: LGHNA and YNFKEQ. The V end was cut by 1 base, the J end by 2 bases, with 8 bases between. CDR3 sequence reads: CASSQAGIQETQYF. CDR3 coding DNA: TGTGCCAGCAGCCAAGCGGGGATACAAGAGACCCAGTACTTC.

This clonotype has more than one count but fewer than ten. The genes are TRBV5-1 and TRBJ2-4; D gene ambiguous. V was shortened by 4 bases and J by 0 bases, with 17 bases between the two germline ends. CDR1 and CDR2 (germline): SGHRS, YFSETQ. CDR3 length equals 17 residues. DNA for the CDR3: TGCGCCAGCAGCCCTACATCCACCCTTCTAGCCAAAAACATTCAGTACTTC. Protein: CASSPTSTLLAKNIQYF.

The sample holds a few counts of this clonotype. The rearrangement uses TRBV7-2 and TRBJ2-1; perhaps TRBD1 as D (6 bases). Trimming took 3 bases from V and 9 from J, leaving 15 bases between them. Germline V gene lookup returns CDR1 SGHTA and CDR2 FQGNSA. The CDR3 loop spans 14 amino acids. Written as DNA, the CDR3 is TGTGCCAGCAGCTTCCCAGGGGCAAACCTTGAGCAGTTCTTC. Its protein is CASSFPGANLEQFF.

The chain employs TRBV18 and TRBJ2-3; 8 bases agree with TRBD1. The junction had 6 bases not matched to a gene; V was cut back by 2 bases and J by 2 bases. Per germline, CDR1 KGHSH and CDR2 LQKENI. The CDR3 contains 16 residues. This CDR3 is CASSPEETGVTDTQYF. CDR3 nucleotide sequence: TGTGCCAGCTCACCAGAGGAGACAGGGGTCACAGATACGCAGTATTTT.

This clonotype showed up many times. The rearrangement links TRBV18 to TRBJ1-2; weak D call: TRBD1 (5 bases). V shed 0 bases and J shed 2 bases, with 10 bases lying between them. The CDR3 consists of 15 residues. Germline V gene sequence: CDR1 KGHSH, CDR2 LQKENI. The CDR3 here is CASSPPDSLNYGYTF. The CDR3, as DNA: TGTGCCAGCTCACCACCCGACAGCTTAAACTATGGCTACACCTTC.

This clonotype has at least ten counts. V gene TRBV19 combines with J gene TRBJ1-5; no reliable D call. V was shortened by 5 bases and J by 7 bases, with 9 bases between the two germline ends. This CDR3 contains 12 residues. CDR1 and CDR2 (germline): LNHDA, SQIVND (reference sequence). The CDR3 region has the DNA TGTGCCAGTAGTGACCATGGGCAGCCCCAGCATTTT. Residues: CASSDHGQPQHF.

This clonotype was counted a few times. This rearrangement joins TRBV11-2 to TRBJ2-7; TRBD2 aligns across 13 bases. V lost 4 bases, J lost 4 bases, and 7 bases stayed unmatched. This CDR3 spans 16 amino acids. CDR1 and CDR2 from the germline V gene are SGHAT and FQNNGV. CDR3 amino acids: CASSSGLAGFSYEQYF. The CDR3, as DNA: TGTGCCAGCAGCTCGGGACTAGCGGGATTCTCGTACGAGCAGTACTTC.

Only a few counts were recorded for this clonotype. The J gene is TRBJ1-2, the V gene TRBV12-3 or TRBV12-4; perhaps TRBD1 as D (5 bases). The germline V and J ends were trimmed by 5 bases and 5 bases, with 15 bases remaining between them. The CDR3 totals 14 residues. CDR3 DNA sequence: TGTGCCAGCAGTCGGGACGGGGGACCTTATGGCTACACCTTC. Translated, it gives CASSRDGGPYGYTF.

There are many counts of this clonotype. The chain recombines TRBV5-4 with TRBJ2-2; 8 bases match TRBD2. The CDR3 totals 15 residues. Germline trimming cut 0 bases from V and 4 bases from J; bases unmatched to any gene: 2. Germline V gene data show CDR1 as SGHNT and CDR2 as YYREEE (reference sequence). CDR3 nucleotide sequence: TGTGCCAGCAGCTTGGTTCTAGCGGGCACCGGGGAGCTGTTTTTT. The encoded protein is CASSLVLAGTGELFF.

In its sample, this clonotype was seen a few times. The chain joins TRBV5-1 to TRBJ1-4; TRBD1 agrees at 9 bases. This CDR3 has 15 amino acids. Per germline, CDR1 SGHRS and CDR2 YFSETQ. V dropped 4 bases and J dropped 8; count of bases not matched to a gene: 9. Written as DNA, the CDR3 is TGCGCCAGCAGCCAACCCGGGACAGGGAAGGAAAAACTGTTTTTT. Amino acids: CASSQPGTGKEKLFF.

Ten or more counts support this clonotype. The chain links TRBV4-1 to TRBJ1-1; D perhaps matches TRBD1 (5 bases). Per the germline V gene, CDR1 is MGHRA and CDR2 is YSYEKL. Trimming removed 4 bases at V and 0 bases at J, with 12 bases between. The CDR3 has 15 residues. The CDR3 DNA is TGCGCCAGCAGCCTATCCGGGACGGTGAACACTGAAGCTTTCTTT. It yields the protein CASSLSGTVNTEAFF.

Many counts were recorded for this clonotype. J is TRBJ1-3 and V is TRBV29-1; D may be TRBD1 (6 bases). Trimming took 5 bases from V and 1 from J, leaving 6 bases between them. The CDR3 loop spans 12 amino acids. Germline loops: CDR1 SQVTM, CDR2 ANQGSEA. The CDR3 region is CSVQGSGNTIYF. CDR3 in DNA: TGCAGCGTTCAGGGGTCTGGAAACACCATATATTTT.

The J gene is TRBJ1-1, the V gene TRBV29-1, with D uncertain. The V gene's germline CDR1 is SQVTM and CDR2 ANQGSEA. With 2 bases removed from V and 6 bases from J, the gap between germline ends came to 10 bases. CDR3 size: 12 residues. CDR3 protein: CSVEITSPEAFF. For the CDR3, the DNA is TGCAGCGTTGAAATAACCTCGCCTGAAGCTTTCTTT.

This sequence joins TRBV24-1 and TRBJ2-1; 10 bases are a match to TRBD1. Germline lookup yields CDR1 KGHDR and CDR2 SFDVKD. The ends lost 9 bases at V and 7 bases at J; junction bases unmatched: 14. The CDR3 contains 16 residues. In nucleotides, the CDR3 is TGTGCCACCCAAAGGGGGGGACAGGGGCTAATGAATGAGCAGTTCTTC. As protein: CATQRGGQGLMNEQFF.